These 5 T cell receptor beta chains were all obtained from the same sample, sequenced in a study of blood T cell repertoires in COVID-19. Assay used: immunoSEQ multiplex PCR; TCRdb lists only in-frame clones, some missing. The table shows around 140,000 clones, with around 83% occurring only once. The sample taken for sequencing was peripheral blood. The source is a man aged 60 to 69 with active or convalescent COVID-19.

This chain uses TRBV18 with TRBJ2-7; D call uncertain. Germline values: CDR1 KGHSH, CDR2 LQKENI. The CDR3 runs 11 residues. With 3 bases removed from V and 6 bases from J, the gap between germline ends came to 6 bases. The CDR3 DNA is TGTGCCAGCTCACCGCAGGTCGAGCAGTACTTC. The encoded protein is CASSPQVEQYF.

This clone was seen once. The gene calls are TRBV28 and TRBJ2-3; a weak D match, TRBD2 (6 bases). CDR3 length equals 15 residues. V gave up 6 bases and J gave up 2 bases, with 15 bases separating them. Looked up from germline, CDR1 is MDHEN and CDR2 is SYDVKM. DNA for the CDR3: TGTGCCAGCAGCCCGGGACTTTCAAACACAGATACGCAGTATTTT. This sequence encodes CASSPGLSNTDTQYF.

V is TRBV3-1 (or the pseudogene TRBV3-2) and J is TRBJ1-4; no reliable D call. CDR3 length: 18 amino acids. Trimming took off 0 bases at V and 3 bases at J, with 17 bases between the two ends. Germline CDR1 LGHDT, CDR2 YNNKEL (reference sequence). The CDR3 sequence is CASSQDRSIRGANEKLFF. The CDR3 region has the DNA TGTGCCAGCAGCCAAGATAGGTCTATCCGGGGAGCTAATGAAAAACTGTTTTTT.

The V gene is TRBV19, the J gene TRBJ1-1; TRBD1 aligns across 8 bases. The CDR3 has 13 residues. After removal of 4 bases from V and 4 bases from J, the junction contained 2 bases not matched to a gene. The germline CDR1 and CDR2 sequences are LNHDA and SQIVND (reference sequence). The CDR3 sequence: CASSNTGGTEAFF. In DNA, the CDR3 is TGTGCCAGTAGTAACACAGGGGGCACTGAAGCTTTCTTT.

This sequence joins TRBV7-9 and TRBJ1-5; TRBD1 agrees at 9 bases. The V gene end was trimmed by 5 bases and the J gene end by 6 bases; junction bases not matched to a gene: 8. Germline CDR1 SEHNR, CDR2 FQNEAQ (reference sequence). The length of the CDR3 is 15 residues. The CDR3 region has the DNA TGTGCCAGCAGCCCGACAGGGGGAAGCGTTCAGCCCCAGCATTTT. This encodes CASSPTGGSVQPQHF.